These 3 T cell receptor beta chains share one sample of origin, sequenced in a study of blood T cell repertoires in COVID-19. Generated by immunoSEQ multiplex PCR, the TCRdb table keeps only in-frame clones and is missing some. This table holds tens of thousands of clones, about 88% found once. The sequencing input was peripheral blood. The source is a human donor in a cohort sampled during active COVID-19.

The chain links TRBV6-5 to TRBJ1-1; a weak D match, TRBD1 (5 bases). With 8 bases removed from V and 2 bases from J, the gap between germline ends came to 15 bases. From germline, CDR1 is MNHEY and CDR2 SVGAGI. This CDR3 region has 14 residues. In nucleotides, the CDR3 is TGTGCCAGCCTGAAGCGGGGGTCAAACACTGAAGCTTTCTTT. The encoded protein is CASLKRGSNTEAFF.

The chain couples TRBV5-4 to TRBJ2-4; possible D gene TRBD1, 5 bases. The CDR3 covers 14 residues. From germline, CDR1 is SGHNT and CDR2 YYREEE (reference sequence). Trimming took 4 bases from V and 7 from J, leaving 15 bases between them. The CDR3 bases are TGTGCCAGCAGCGGGCAGGGCGGTGATAACATTCAGTACTTC. It yields the protein CASSGQGGDNIQYF.

The gene calls are TRBV7-8 and TRBJ2-7; D possibly corresponds to TRBD1 (5 bases). V gave up 2 bases and J gave up 3 bases, with 8 bases separating them. Germline CDR1 and CDR2: SGHVS and FQNEAQ. The CDR3 is 13 residues long. The CDR3 region is CASSLQGFYEQYF. The CDR3, as DNA: TGTGCCAGCAGCTTACAGGGATTCTACGAGCAGTACTTC.